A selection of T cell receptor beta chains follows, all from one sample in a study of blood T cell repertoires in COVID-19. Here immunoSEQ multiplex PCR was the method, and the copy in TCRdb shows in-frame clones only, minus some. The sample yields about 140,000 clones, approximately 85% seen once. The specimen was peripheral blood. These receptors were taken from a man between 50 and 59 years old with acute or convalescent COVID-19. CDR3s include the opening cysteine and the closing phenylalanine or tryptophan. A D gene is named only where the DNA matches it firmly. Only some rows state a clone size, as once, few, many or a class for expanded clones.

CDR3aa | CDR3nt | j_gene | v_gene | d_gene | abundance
CASSLAAFQHF | TGTGCCAGCAGTCTCGCGGCTTTCCAGCATTTT | TRBJ1-5 | TRBV6-6 | . | .
CASSLTGLAESTDTQYF | TGTGCCAGCAGTCTCACCGGACTAGCGGAGAGCACAGATACGCAGTATTTT | TRBJ2-3 | TRBV28 | TRBD2 | .
CASSPDRAGNTIYF | TGTGCCAGCAGCCCGGACAGGGCTGGAAACACCATATATTTT | TRBJ1-3 | TRBV13 | TRBD1 | .
CASSPLTTGGYYGYTF | TGTGCCAGCAGCCCCCTGACGACAGGGGGATACTATGGCTACACCTTC | TRBJ1-2 | TRBV2 | TRBD1 | .
CASGLSRTGGNTIYF | TGTGCTAGTGGTTTGTCCCGGACAGGTGGAAACACCATATATTTT | TRBJ1-3 | TRBV12-5 | TRBD1 | once
CASSLVVTGPNEQFF | TGTGCCAGCAGCTTAGTAGTGACAGGACCCAATGAGCAGTTCTTC | TRBJ2-1 | TRBV11-2 | . | .
CASSLAPREDTEAFF | TGTGCCAGCAGCTTAGCTCCCAGGGAGGACACTGAAGCTTTCTTT | TRBJ1-1 | TRBV7-6 | . | .
CASSRDRASYEQYF | TGTGCCAGCAGCCGTGACAGGGCCTCCTACGAGCAGTACTTC | TRBJ2-7 | TRBV7-9 | TRBD1 | .
CAVQGIRFIGANQPQHF | TGTGCCGTACAGGGAATCCGCTTCATTGGGGCCAATCAGCCCCAGCATTTT | TRBJ1-5 | TRBV28 | . | once
CASSLRGLGEQYF | TGTGCCAGCAGTTTAAGGGGACTAGGCGAGCAGTACTTC | TRBJ2-7 | TRBV27 | TRBD2 | .
CASSLGTLGGYGYTF | TGTGCCAGCAGCCTTGGAACCCTTGGCGGCTATGGCTACACCTTC | TRBJ1-2 | TRBV2 | . | .
CASSLRQGGNTIYF | TGTGCCAGCAGCTTAAGGCAGGGAGGAAACACCATATATTTT | TRBJ1-3 | TRBV7-6 | . | .
CASSEGGSYEQYF | TGTGCTAGCAGCGAGGGAGGGTCCTACGAGCAGTACTTC | TRBJ2-7 | TRBV7-7 | TRBD2 | .
CASSLSLREGYEQYF | TGTGCCAGCAGTTTATCGCTGAGGGAGGGCTACGAGCAGTACTTC | TRBJ2-7 | TRBV28 | TRBD2 | .
CASSPLTGFMNTEAFF | TGTGCCAGCAGCCCCCTCACAGGGTTCATGAACACTGAAGCTTTCTTT | TRBJ1-1 | TRBV11-2 | . | .
CASSPRQGTGELFF | TGCGCCAGCAGCCCCCGACAGGGGACCGGGGAGCTGTTTTTT | TRBJ2-2 | TRBV4-1 | TRBD1 | .
CASSLGGVGEAFF | TGTGCCAGCTCGCTAGGGGGGGTCGGAGAAGCTTTCTTT | TRBJ1-1 | TRBV12-3/TRBV12-4 | . | .
CASGGSGVEQYF | TGTGCCAGCGGAGGGAGCGGAGTCGAGCAGTACTTC | TRBJ2-7 | TRBV3-1/TRBV3-2 | . | .
CASSFAGGRTGELFF | TGTGCCAGCAGTTTCGCGGGAGGCCGGACCGGGGAGCTGTTTTTT | TRBJ2-2 | TRBV28 | TRBD2 | .
CASSHRPDRESYEQYF | TGCGCCAGCAGTCACCGCCCGGACAGGGAATCCTACGAGCAGTACTTC | TRBJ2-7 | TRBV23-1 | TRBD1 | .
CASSPITGQSYEQYF | TGTGCTAGCAGCCCGATAACGGGACAGAGCTACGAGCAGTACTTC | TRBJ2-7 | TRBV7-7 | TRBD1 | few
CASSPSSGGALDTQYF | TGTGCCAGCAGCCCATCTAGCGGGGGGGCCTTAGATACGCAGTATTTT | TRBJ2-3 | TRBV4-2 | TRBD2 | .
CASRLTGTREDEQYF | TGTGCCAGTAGATTGACCGGGACACGGGAGGACGAGCAGTACTTC | TRBJ2-7 | TRBV19 | . | .
CASSQDIRGSNEQFF | TGCGCCAGCAGCCAAGATATCCGAGGGTCCAATGAGCAGTTCTTC | TRBJ2-1 | TRBV4-1 | . | .
CASSEDSGSAYEQYF | TGCGCCAGCAGTGAGGATAGCGGGAGTGCCTACGAGCAGTACTTC | TRBJ2-7 | TRBV10-2 | TRBD2 | .
CASSLVANYGYTF | TGTGCCAGCAGCCTCGTAGCTAACTATGGCTACACCTTC | TRBJ1-2 | TRBV9 | . | .
CASSRGRGQNYGYTF | TGTGCCAGCAGCCGAGGGAGGGGACAAAACTATGGCTACACCTTC | TRBJ1-2 | TRBV5-6 | . | .
CASSPGTVYNEQFF | TGTGCCAGCAGCCCCGGGACAGTCTACAATGAGCAGTTCTTC | TRBJ2-1 | TRBV28 | TRBD1 | .
CASSLGGAGGYTF | TGTGCCAGCAGCTTGGGAGGAGCGGGCGGCTACACCTTC | TRBJ1-2 | TRBV7-3 | . | .
CATEGLNKFF | TGTGCCACCGAGGGTCTTAATAAGTTCTTC | TRBJ2-1 | TRBV5-5 | . | few
CASSPTRTGNTGELFF | TGCGCCAGCAGCCCTACTAGGACAGGGAACACCGGGGAGCTGTTTTTT | TRBJ2-2 | TRBV5-1 | TRBD1 | once
CASSIGWTGDQPQHF | TGTGCCAGTAGTATAGGATGGACAGGGGACCAGCCCCAGCATTTT | TRBJ1-5 | TRBV19 | TRBD1 | .
CALGRRGDTEAFF | TGTGCCTTAGGTCGGCGGGGAGACACTGAAGCTTTCTTT | TRBJ1-1 | TRBV28 | . | .
CATSSLPGQPSGNTIYF | TGTGCCACCAGCAGCTTGCCGGGACAACCCTCTGGAAACACCATATATTTT | TRBJ1-3 | TRBV15 | . | .
CASSLSGGTEAFF | TGCGCCAGCAGCTTGTCGGGGGGCACTGAAGCTTTCTTT | TRBJ1-1 | TRBV5-1 | . | once
CASSQEQGIGNTIYF | TGTGCCAGCAGCCAAGAGCAGGGAATCGGAAACACCATATATTTT | TRBJ1-3 | TRBV3-1/TRBV3-2 | . | few
CASSLGANTEAFF | TGCGCCAGCAGCTTGGGCGCGAACACTGAAGCTTTCTTT | TRBJ1-1 | TRBV5-1 | . | .
CASSQDLGRVGSEAFF | TGTGCCAGCAGCCAAGATCTAGGCAGGGTCGGGAGTGAAGCTTTCTTT | TRBJ1-1 | TRBV4-2 | . | few
CASSLRASGYTGELFF | TGCGCCAGCAGCTTGAGGGCTAGCGGGTACACCGGGGAGCTGTTTTTT | TRBJ2-2 | TRBV5-1 | TRBD2 | .
CASSLKTGPSEQYF | TGTGCCAGCAGCTTAAAGACAGGGCCAAGCGAGCAGTACTTC | TRBJ2-7 | TRBV11-2 | TRBD1 | .
CASSYSKGTGLEQYF | TGTGCCAGCAGTTACTCGAAAGGGACAGGGCTCGAGCAGTACTTC | TRBJ2-7 | TRBV6-5 | TRBD1 | .
CASSLQGYEQYF | TGTGCCAGCAGCCTACAGGGTTACGAGCAGTACTTC | TRBJ2-7 | TRBV7-8 | . | .
CASSELAGDREQFF | TGCGCCAGCAGCGAGCTAGCGGGAGATCGTGAGCAGTTCTTC | TRBJ2-1 | TRBV5-1 | TRBD2 | .
CASPTRVSNTGELFF | TGTGCCAGCCCAACCCGGGTCTCGAACACCGGGGAGCTGTTTTTT | TRBJ2-2 | TRBV18 | . | .
CASSKGDQETQYF | TGTGCCAGCAGCAAGGGGGATCAAGAGACCCAGTACTTC | TRBJ2-5 | TRBV27 | . | .
CASSLAAGVRSYEQYF | TGTGCCAGCAGCTTGGCTGCGGGGGTGAGGTCCTACGAGCAGTACTTC | TRBJ2-7 | TRBV5-8 | TRBD2 | .
CASKREATNEKLFF | TGTGCCAGCAAAAGGGAGGCAACTAATGAAAAACTGTTTTTT | TRBJ1-4 | TRBV2 | . | .
CASSFPFNGREAATNEKLFF | TGTGCCAGCAGTTTCCCTTTTAATGGCAGGGAAGCTGCAACTAATGAAAAACTGTTTTTT | TRBJ1-4 | TRBV28 | . | .
CASSDRGNQPQHF | TGTGCCAGCAGTGACAGGGGAAATCAGCCCCAGCATTTT | TRBJ1-5 | TRBV12-3/TRBV12-4 | TRBD1 | .
CASSPKGSPYEQYF | TGTGCCAGCTCACCAAAAGGGAGCCCCTACGAGCAGTACTTC | TRBJ2-7 | TRBV18 | . | .
CASKNTGWEKLFF | TGTGCCAGCAAAAATACAGGGTGGGAAAAACTGTTTTTT | TRBJ1-4 | TRBV6-5 | . | once
CASSQVAGSLDEQFF | TGTGCCAGCAGCCAAGTGGCGGGTTCGTTGGATGAGCAGTTCTTC | TRBJ2-1 | TRBV3-1/TRBV3-2 | . | .
CAISETTGDEQYF | TGTGCCATCAGTGAGACTACTGGAGACGAGCAGTACTTC | TRBJ2-7 | TRBV10-3 | . | .
CASSEARGGYGYTF | TGTGCCAGCAGTGAAGCTAGAGGAGGCTATGGCTACACCTTC | TRBJ1-2 | TRBV2 | . | .
CASGLGDRANNEQFF | TGTGCTAGTGGTTTGGGGGACAGGGCTAACAATGAGCAGTTCTTC | TRBJ2-1 | TRBV12-5 | TRBD1 | .